This T cell receptor (beta chain) was retrieved from a study of shared clonotypes between healthy human individuals (dated by TCRdb to about 2020). Turning to the overall study: The cohort comprised a couple of women and three men aged 18 to 49 years. Blood TCR repertoires of five healthy adults were deeply sequenced to estimate repertoire size and the extent of clonotype sharing between individuals. Libraries were prepared and TCR repertoires were sequenced by different laboratories using diverse techniques, in order to increase sequencing depth and limit assay-specific biases. Leukapheresis yielded between about 0.9 and 10 billion PBMCs per donor. Per donor, three plates each were used for CD4 naive and CD4 memory, two for CD8 naive, and one for CD8 memory.

In regard to this clone: It has no known antigen specificity. No much larger clonotype is one base removed from it; base qualities were not supplied.

The donors were healthy, HIV-negative adults with no recently reported acute infections or vaccinations. All donors were Caucasian adults living in Nashville, Tennessee, USA. Magnetic negative selection was used to enrich CD4+ T cells, after which naive cells were positively selected on CD45RA and the negative fraction became the memory subset. Blood was collected by leukapheresis, and PBMCs were isolated by Ficoll-Histopaque density gradient centrifugation and then cryopreserved in liquid nitrogen vapor phase. Analytical flow cytometry was used to check the purity and quantity of each magnetically sorted T cell population. Genomic DNA was isolated from each sorted fraction and quantified by UV absorbance on a Nanodrop 2000c. Using the deep immunoSEQ assay, TCR CDR3 regions were amplified from genomic DNA by multiplex PCR. Genomic DNA extracted from each cell subset was distributed evenly over all wells of several immunoSEQ 96-well plates, and each plate served as one replicate. For sorted subsets, approximately 200 ng of genomic DNA, equivalent to around 30,000 T cell genomes, went into each replicate PCR. The purified libraries were quantified using a Qubit 3.0 fluorometer, sized with a Bioanalyzer 2100, and then quantified again using the KAPA Library Quantification kit. A separate single-read 150-cycle Illumina NextSeq 550 flow cell was used to sequence each immunoSEQ 96-well plate. In the paper's pipeline: Because the immunoSEQ output included only junctional sequences and no quality scores, the filtering could not be the same as the filtering used for full-length reads. Sequences were annotated with PyIR, a Python wrapper for IgBLAST v1.9, and V/J genes and CDR3 were assigned using IMGT germline references. Reads were filtered out if the reads had weak V/J assignments (E-value above 1e-6), no CDR3, stop codons, out-of-frame junctions, or ambiguous translated residues. V3J clonotypes were defined as sequences sharing the same inferred V gene, J gene, and CDR3 amino acid sequence. The percentage overlap between two repertoires was calculated by dividing the number of shared unique clonotypes by the size of the smaller repertoire. Richness of each repertoire was evaluated using RTK rarefaction, the Chao1 estimator, and Recon v2.1 estimates of unobserved clonotypes. Generation probabilities for all TCRbeta clonotypes obtained by the gDNA method from a handful of donors were computed using OLGA. The clones in this table, taken by TCRdb from immuneACCESS, are in-frame only. Not every clone is retained; where verified, under half of the shortfall comes from an unresolved V gene, and the cause of the rest is unknown. V and J calls plus clone size are reproduced from that table; the DNA served to infer D and trimming. The sample data list around 750,000 clones, and approximately 74% of these were observed just once. The top ten constitute roughly 1.7% of the sample.

CDR1 SNHLY and CDR2 FYNNEI were looked up in the germline V gene. Reading from cysteine to phenylalanine, the CDR3 counts 16 amino acids. This entry keeps only the CDR3 DNA: 48 bases, framed from base 1. The germline ends are 15 bases apart after V is trimmed by 3 bases and J by 2 bases. Points the paper makes about the study in general: When a few donors were compared, the shared fraction of clonotypes was 5% to 6.5% for naive CD4, approximately 3.3% for naive CD8, about 2.5% for memory CD4, and roughly 0.43% for memory CD8. Sampling was restricted to blood, and TCR repertoires in tissues likely differ from the TCR repertoires found in blood. Estimated clonotype richness was generally larger for naive than for memory subsets. Incomplete sequencing was indicated by rarefaction of sorted-subset datasets, despite the large sequencing depth. Pairwise subsampling indicated that sequencing depth was expected to affect the degree of clonotype sharing among donors. Compared with non-shared clonotypes, clonotypes shared by all four sorted-subset donors had higher generation probabilities. Because the study included a small number of donors, the genetic and exposure-history diversity represented was limited.

The rearrangement joined TRBV2 to TRBJ2-3, with the D gene call left open. The specimen sequenced was memory CD4+ T cells sorted from blood. The intended sense of this specimen's cell subset or site label: CD45RA-negative fraction. The TCR comes from a woman younger than 45 in good health. The DNA reads TGTGCCAGCAGTGAGGGTTTTCAGAGACACACAGATACGCAGTATTTT. Translated, it reads CASSEGFQRHTDTQYF.